This T cell receptor (beta chain) was recovered during a study of T cell repertoires in cytomegalovirus infection. Across the study: Based on public TCR beta signatures, there were indications of CMV infection and of a matching HLA type.

As for this clonotype: As yet, its antigen is unknown.

V dropped 5 bases and J dropped 6 bases, with 11 bases sitting between them. Germline V gene sequence: CDR1 MNHEY, CDR2 SVGAGI. CDR3 length: 13 amino acids. A single record per CDR3 protein comes from TCRdb applying MiXCR to the reads. The sample contains some 320,000 distinct CDR3 sequences, 25% to 35% of which appear only once. J is TRBJ1-5 and V is TRBV6-5; possibly TRBD1 for D (5 bases). The clonotype comes from a human donor in good health (CMV status not recorded). Some clones in this sample may be carry-over from other donors' samples. The sequenced sample was cultured PBMCs, obtained from culture after CMV antigen stimulation. CDR3 in DNA: TGTGCCAGCAGTCCCCGACAGACTCAGCCCCAGCATTTT. Translated: CASSPRQTQPQHF.